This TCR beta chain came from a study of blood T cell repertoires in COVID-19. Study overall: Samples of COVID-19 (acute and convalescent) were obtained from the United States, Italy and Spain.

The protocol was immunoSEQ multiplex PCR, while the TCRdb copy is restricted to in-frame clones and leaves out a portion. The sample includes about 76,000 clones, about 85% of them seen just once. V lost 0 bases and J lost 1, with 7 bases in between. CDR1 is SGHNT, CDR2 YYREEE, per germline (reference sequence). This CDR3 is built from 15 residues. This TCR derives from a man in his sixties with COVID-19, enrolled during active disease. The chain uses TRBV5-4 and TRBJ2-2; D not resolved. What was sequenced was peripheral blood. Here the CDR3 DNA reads TGTGCCAGCAGCTTGGGGCAGTGGAACACCGGGGAGCTGTTTTTT. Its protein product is CASSLGQWNTGELFF. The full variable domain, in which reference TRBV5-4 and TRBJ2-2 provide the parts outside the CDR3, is ETGVTQSPTHLIKTRGQQVTLRCSSQSGHNTVSWYQQALGQGPQFIFQYYREEENGRGNFPPRFSGLQFPNYSSELNVNALELDDSALYLCASSLGQWNTGELFFGEGSRLTVL.